This paragraph reports one T cell receptor beta chain. This entry is derived from a study of OX40 agonist ivuxolimab in advanced cancers. This table comes from immunoSEQ multiplex PCR, and its TCRdb copy is limited to in-frame clones, with some not included. This table holds roughly 62,000 clones, more than 85% found once. From germline, CDR1 is MNHEY and CDR2 SMNVEV (reference sequence). This CDR3 has 18 residues. With 2 bases clipped from V and 7 bases from J, the junction kept 12 bases outside the gene matches. The chain links TRBV27 to TRBJ2-1, with TRBD2 matching 12 bases. Sample: CD4+ or CD8+ T cells sorted from blood, taken in a trial of the OX40 agonist ivuxolimab. This TCR derives from an adult with an advanced solid tumor such as melanoma, head and neck, liver or kidney cancer. CDR3 amino acids: CASSLTRTSGTLRNEQFF. In DNA form, the CDR3 reads TGTGCCAGCAGTTTAACCCGGACTAGCGGGACCCTTCGGAATGAGCAGTTCTTC.